The clone carrying this T cell receptor beta chain was seen just once. Germline V gene lookup returns CDR1 DFQATT and CDR2 SNEGSKA (reference sequence). V lost 3 bases and J lost 7, with 19 bases in between. The CDR3 is 14 amino acids. Repertoires were generated with immunoSEQ multiplex PCR, while TCRdb's copy carries only in-frame clones and drops some. The sample records some 120,000 clones, approximately 90% being singletons. This sample is part of a study of T cell responses to AZD1222 COVID-19 vaccine. This specimen was peripheral blood, taken on day 0 of AZD1222 vaccination. The V and J genes are TRBV20-1 and TRBJ2-7; no clear D. This clonotype originated in an adult in good health. CDR3 region: CSASIPAARVEQYF. CDR3 nucleotides: TGCAGTGCTAGTATCCCGGCCGCTCGGGTGGAGCAGTACTTC.